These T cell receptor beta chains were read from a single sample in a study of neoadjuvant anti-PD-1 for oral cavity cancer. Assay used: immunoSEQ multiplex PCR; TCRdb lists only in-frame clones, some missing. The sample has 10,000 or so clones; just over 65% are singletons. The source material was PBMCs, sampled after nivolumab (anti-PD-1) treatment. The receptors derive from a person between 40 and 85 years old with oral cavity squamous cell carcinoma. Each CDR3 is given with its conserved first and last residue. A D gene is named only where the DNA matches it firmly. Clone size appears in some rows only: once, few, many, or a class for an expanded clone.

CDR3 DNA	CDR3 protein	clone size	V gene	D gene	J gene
TGTGCCAGCAGTTTGATTCTACAGGGGTTCGATAATTCACCCCTCCACTTT	CASSLILQGFDNSPLHF	NA	TRBV28	TRBD1	TRBJ1-6
TGTGCCAGCAGCTTAGCGATGGGTAACAATGAGCAGTTCTTC	CASSLAMGNNEQFF	NA	TRBV7-9	NA	TRBJ2-1
TGTGCCACCAGCGAGGGGGCGTGGCTCGACGGGGGGCAGTTCTTC	CATSEGAWLDGGQFF	NA	TRBV15	NA	TRBJ2-1
TGTGCCAGCTCACCACGTACTCAGGGGCGAGCTAACTATGGCTACACCTTC	CASSPRTQGRANYGYTF	few	TRBV18	NA	TRBJ1-2
TGCGCCAGCAGCTTGGCAGGGAAGGGCACTGAAGCTTTCTTT	CASSLAGKGTEAFF	NA	TRBV5-1	NA	TRBJ1-1
TGTGCCATCAAAGGACAGATACTTACCTATGGCTACACCTTC	CAIKGQILTYGYTF	few	TRBV10-3	NA	TRBJ1-2
TGTGCCAGCAGTCCGAGGCGGAGAGGTTCACCCCTCCACTTT	CASSPRRRGSPLHF	few	TRBV27	NA	TRBJ1-6
TGTGCCAGCACAGGGCCCACCGGGGAGCTGTTTTTT	CASTGPTGELFF	once	TRBV2	NA	TRBJ2-2
TGTGCCAGTAGTCCGTCTTGGACTGGCGGTAGGGATACGCAGTATTTT	CASSPSWTGGRDTQYF	medium-sized	TRBV19	NA	TRBJ2-3
TGTGCCAGCAGTGAAGCGGGTACTCAGGCTTTCTTT	CASSEAGTQAFF	NA	TRBV6-1	NA	TRBJ1-1